Listed below are T cell receptor beta chains from one sample, sequenced in a study of blood T cell repertoires in COVID-19. Using immunoSEQ multiplex PCR, the repertoire was profiled, and TCRdb retains in-frame clones only, with some absent. The sample yields a few hundred thousand clones, around 89% seen once. The sequencing sample was made of peripheral blood. These receptors originate from a woman younger than 45 with COVID-19, enrolled during active disease. CDR3s include the opening cysteine and the closing phenylalanine or tryptophan. A D gene is named only where the DNA matches it firmly. Not all rows give a size; the values are once, few, many and, for expanded clones, a class.

d_call | j_call | v_call | clone_size | cdr3_aa | cdr3_nt
TRBD1 | TRBJ1-1 | TRBV27 | - | CASSPGGTEAFF | TGTGCCAGCAGTCCAGGGGGCACTGAAGCTTTCTTT
TRBD1 | TRBJ1-1 | TRBV3-1/TRBV3-2 | - | CASSSDRGLRDTEAFF | TGTGCCAGCAGCTCCGACAGGGGGTTAAGGGACACTGAAGCTTTCTTT
- | TRBJ1-1 | TRBV2 | few | CAHSNSMNTEAFF | TGTGCCCACAGCAATTCTATGAACACTGAAGCTTTCTTT
- | TRBJ1-6 | TRBV6-5 | - | CASSRERNSPLHF | TGTGCCAGCAGCCGCGAAAGAAATTCACCCCTCCACTTT
- | TRBJ2-1 | TRBV6-1 | - | CASSDTGPYNEQFF | TGTGCCAGCAGTGACACAGGACCTTACAATGAGCAGTTCTTC
TRBD1 | TRBJ1-4 | TRBV10-3 | - | CAISESRGGADEKLFF | TGTGCCATCAGTGAGTCGAGAGGGGGCGCGGATGAAAAACTGTTTTTT
TRBD2 | TRBJ2-3 | TRBV6-5 | - | CASMAAGVRTDTQYF | TGTGCCAGCATGGCCGCGGGGGTTAGAACAGATACGCAGTATTTT
- | TRBJ1-1 | TRBV6-5 | - | CASSYGETNTEAFF | TGTGCCAGCAGTTACGGGGAGACGAACACTGAAGCTTTCTTT
TRBD1 | TRBJ1-2 | TRBV7-9 | - | CASSSWDRAYGYTF | TGTGCCAGCAGCTCATGGGACAGGGCCTATGGCTACACCTTC
- | TRBJ1-2 | TRBV5-1 | - | CASSPQGRFTGYTF | TGCGCCAGCAGCCCCCAGGGGCGGTTCACTGGCTACACCTTC
TRBD1 | TRBJ1-3 | TRBV5-1 | - | CASSRDSSGNTIYF | TGCGCCAGCAGCCGGGACAGCTCTGGAAACACCATATATTTT
TRBD1 | TRBJ2-3 | TRBV2 | - | CASSERGQISTDTQYF | TGTGCCAGCAGTGAAAGGGGACAGATTAGCACAGATACGCAGTATTTT
- | TRBJ2-3 | TRBV9 | - | CASSPGEGPTNTQYF | TGTGCCAGCAGCCCTGGCGAGGGCCCCACAAATACGCAGTATTTT
- | TRBJ2-7 | TRBV24-1 | - | CATSERAAYEQYF | TGTGCCACCAGTGAGCGGGCGGCTTACGAGCAGTACTTC
- | TRBJ1-5 | TRBV4-1 | - | CASSHQTGIQPQHF | TGCGCCAGCAGCCACCAAACAGGGATACAGCCCCAGCATTTT
- | TRBJ1-6 | TRBV6-1 | - | CASSEDRNSPLHF | TGTGCCAGCAGTGAAGACAGAAATTCACCCCTCCACTTT
- | TRBJ1-2 | TRBV30 | - | CAWSVGVGDGYTF | TGTGCCTGGAGTGTCGGAGTAGGGGATGGCTACACCTTC
- | TRBJ2-2 | TRBV5-1 | - | CASSLAGENTGELFF | TGCGCCAGCAGCTTGGCCGGGGAGAACACCGGGGAGCTGTTTTTT